The 10 T cell receptor beta chains below all came from one sample that was sequenced in a study of T cells in Graves' hyperthyroidism and ophthalmopathy (dated by TCRdb to between 2018 and 2021). Library preparation employed multiplex PCR. Sequenced using an Illumina HiSeq 2000. The TCR beta CDR3 regions were amplified from RNA transcripts. The first round of RT-PCR for the TCR CDR3 was performed with the HTBI primer set and the Qiagen OneStep RT-PCR kit. The public reads were quality trimmed at Q25 with fastp and then assembled into clones with MiXCR by TCRdb, keeping productive beta chains. Each record represents a unique CDR3 protein, reported with the most common genes and DNA among its rows. This sample comprises more than 550,000 distinct CDR3 sequences, roughly 20% of them detected only once. The top ten clonotypes cover 15% to 20% of the sample. Material for sequencing was blood. All receptors derive from a woman aged 45 to 65 with Graves' hyperthyroidism that later progressed to Graves' ophthalmopathy.

The gene calls are TRBV4-1 and TRBJ1-1, with D maybe TRBD1 (6 bases). This CDR3 has 15 amino acids. Trimming stripped 1 base from V and 0 bases from J, with 9 bases between. The germline CDR1 and CDR2 sequences are MGHRA and YSYEKL. The CDR3 nucleotides are TGCGCCAGCAGCCAAGCTACAGGGTTGAACACTGAAGCTTTCTTT. This sequence encodes CASSQATGLNTEAFF.

This clonotype came up a few times. This sequence joins TRBV27 and TRBJ1-4; D unresolved. V shed 6 bases and J shed 0 bases, with 8 bases lying between them. The CDR3 extends over 14 amino acids. CDR1 MNHEY and CDR2 SMNVEV come from the germline V gene (reference sequence). The CDR3 sequence: CASRDGATNEKLFF. CDR3 coding DNA: TGTGCCAGCAGGGACGGTGCAACTAATGAAAAACTGTTTTTT.

This clonotype was seen more than once but under ten times. The rearrangement links TRBV6-1 to TRBJ1-2, with TRBD1 matching over 8 bases. Per germline, CDR1 MNHNS and CDR2 SASEGT. The CDR3 extends over 16 amino acids. With V trimmed by 1 base and J by 4 bases, 8 bases remained unmatched. As DNA, the CDR3 is TGTGCCAGCAGTGAAGAATTTGGACAGGGATTCTATGGCTACACCTTC. Protein sequence: CASSEEFGQGFYGYTF.

This chain links TRBV20-1 with TRBJ2-1; D not certain. In germline, CDR1 is DFQATT, CDR2 SNEGSKA (reference sequence). CDR3 length equals 14 residues. Trimming cost V 6 bases and J 1 base, with 13 bases left between them. The CDR3: CSAATPGSYNEQFF. The DNA for the CDR3 is TGCAGTGCAGCCACCCCCGGATCCTACAATGAGCAGTTCTTC.

This rearrangement joins TRBV12-3 or TRBV12-4 to TRBJ2-4; TRBD1 aligns across 8 bases. There are 20 residues in the CDR3. V trimming: 6 bases; J trimming: 2 bases; junction bases outside the gene matches: 21. The CDR3 DNA sequence: TGTGCCAGCAGCGAAGACCGGGACAGGAGTGTGCCGGGGACCAAAAACATTCAGTACTTC. Protein: CASSEDRDRSVPGTKNIQYF.

The sample holds many counts of this clonotype. The chain has TRBV11-1 and TRBJ1-4, with 9 positions matching TRBD1. J lost 8 bases, V lost 6 bases, and 10 bases had no gene match. The germline V gene has CDR1 SGHAT and CDR2 FQDESV (reference sequence). The CDR3 loop spans 15 amino acids. The CDR3 region is CASRSGQGLREKLFF. The CDR3, as DNA: TGTGCCAGCAGATCCGGACAGGGGTTACGCGAAAAACTGTTTTTT.

This clonotype was seen ten or more times. The V and J genes are TRBV20-1 and TRBJ1-1, with D tentatively TRBD1 (5 bases). V was clipped by 2 bases and J by 0 bases, with 10 bases between them. The CDR3 totals 14 residues. Germline CDR1 and CDR2: DFQATT and SNEGSKA (reference sequence). This chain's CDR3 is CSARKQVLNTEAFF. The CDR3 nucleotides are TGCAGTGCTAGAAAACAGGTACTGAACACTGAAGCTTTCTTT.

The gene calls are TRBV13 and TRBJ2-1, with D maybe TRBD1 (6 bases). The germline V gene encodes CDR1 PRHDT and CDR2 FYEKMQ (reference sequence). The CDR3 spans 16 residues. V lost 5 bases and J 3 bases, leaving 17 bases between the germline ends. CDR3 sequence: CASSPGGDTRYNEQFF. In DNA, the CDR3 is TGTGCCAGCAGCCCCGGTGGGGACACCCGCTACAATGAGCAGTTCTTC.

This clonotype was picked up many times. The chain links TRBV6-6 to TRBJ2-7; tentative D call: TRBD2 (6 bases). CDR1 and CDR2 (germline): MNHNY, SVGAGI (reference sequence). V lost 0 bases and J 5 bases, leaving 14 bases between the germline ends. The length of the CDR3 is 15 residues. The CDR3 region is CASSYSRGLGDEQYF. The CDR3 DNA reads as TGTGCCAGCAGTTACTCGCGGGGTCTAGGGGACGAGCAGTACTTC.

This chain uses TRBV20-1 with TRBJ2-4; unclear D gene. Trimming removed 0 bases at V and 3 bases at J, with 12 bases between. Germline values: CDR1 DFQATT, CDR2 SNEGSKA (reference sequence). The CDR3 spans 15 residues. The CDR3 loop is CSARDIGGNKNIQYF. CDR3 bases: TGCAGTGCTAGAGATATAGGTGGTAACAAAAACATTCAGTACTTC.